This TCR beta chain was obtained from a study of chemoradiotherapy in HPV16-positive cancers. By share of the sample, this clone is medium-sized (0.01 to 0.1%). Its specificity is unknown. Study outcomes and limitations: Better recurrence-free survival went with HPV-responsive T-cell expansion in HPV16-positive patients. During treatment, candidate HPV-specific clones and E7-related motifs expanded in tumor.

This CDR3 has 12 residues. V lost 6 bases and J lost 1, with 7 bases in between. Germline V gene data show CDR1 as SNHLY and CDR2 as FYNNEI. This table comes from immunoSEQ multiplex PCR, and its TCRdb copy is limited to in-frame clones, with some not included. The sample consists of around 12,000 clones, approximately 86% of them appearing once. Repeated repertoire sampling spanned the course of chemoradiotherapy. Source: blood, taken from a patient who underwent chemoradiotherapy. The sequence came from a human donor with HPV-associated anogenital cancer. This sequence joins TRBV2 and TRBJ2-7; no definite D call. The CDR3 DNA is TGTGCCAGCAGGGACCCATCCTACGAGCAGTACGTC. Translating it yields CASRDPSYEQYV.